Following are 20 T cell receptor beta chains from one sample sequenced in a study of blood T cell repertoires in COVID-19. Assay used: immunoSEQ multiplex PCR; TCRdb lists only in-frame clones, some missing. The sample includes about 60,000 clones, roughly 80% of them seen just once. What was sequenced was peripheral blood. These receptors came from a human donor in a cohort sampled during active COVID-19.

Only one count was recorded for this clone. The chain employs TRBV5-6 and TRBJ2-3, with unresolved D. Germline V gene sequence: CDR1 SGHDT, CDR2 YYEEEE. This CDR3 contains 13 residues. Trimming took off 2 bases at V and 0 bases at J, with 4 bases between the two ends. The CDR3 DNA is TGTGCCAGCAGCTTAACAAGCACAGATACGCAGTATTTT. Its translation: CASSLTSTDTQYF.

CDR3 sequence (DNA): TGTGCCAGCAGTTACTCCTTCTCCTCCGACTATGGCTACACCTTC. It is translated as CASSYSFSSDYGYTF. The genes are TRBV6-5 and TRBJ1-2; the D is unclear. V was cut by 0 bases and J by 3 bases, with 11 bases left in between. Germline CDR1 and CDR2: MNHEY and SVGAGI. The CDR3 is made up of 15 amino acids.

J is TRBJ1-2 and V is TRBV5-1, with 8 bases identical to TRBD1. CDR3 length equals 16 residues. The germline V gene has CDR1 SGHRS and CDR2 YFSETQ. V lost 1 base to trimming and J lost 7 bases; unmatched junction nucleotides: 12. CDR3 amino acids: CASSLLAGGAPTGYTF. CDR3 sequence (DNA): TGCGCCAGCAGCTTGTTGGCAGGGGGCGCCCCCACTGGCTACACCTTC.

The chain employs TRBV5-8 and TRBJ2-7, with D possibly TRBD1 on 5 matching bases. CDR3 length equals 14 residues. The V end lost 2 bases, the J end lost 3 bases, and 12 bases lay between the germline ends. CDR1 SGHTS and CDR2 YDEGEE come from the germline V gene. The CDR3 loop reads CASSFRVIDYEQYF. The CDR3 DNA reads TGTGCCAGCAGCTTCAGGGTAATAGACTACGAGCAGTACTTC. The whole variable domain, filled in from reference TRBV5-8 and TRBJ2-7, reads EAGVTQSPTHLIKTRGQQATLRCSPISGHTSVYWYQQALGLGLQFLLWYDEGEERNRGNFPPRFSGRQFPNYSSELNVNALELEDSALYLCASSFRVIDYEQYFGPGTRLTVT.

This chain uses TRBV5-1 with TRBJ1-6; D might be TRBD1 (5 bases). The V end lost 1 base, the J end lost 7 bases, and 18 bases lay between the germline ends. Germline CDR1 SGHRS, CDR2 YFSETQ. The CDR3 has 17 residues. CDR3 nucleotide sequence: TGCGCCAGCAGCTTGTCTTGGGGGGGACTCTCAAATTCACCCCTCCACTTT. It specifies CASSLSWGGLSNSPLHF.

The chain links TRBV6-5 to TRBJ2-7; 11 bases map to TRBD2. Looked up from germline, CDR1 is MNHEY and CDR2 is SVGAGI. With V trimmed by 5 bases and J by 0 bases, 3 bases remained unmatched. The CDR3 is 15 residues long. CDR3 protein: CASSRSGGDSYEQYF. The CDR3, as DNA: TGTGCCAGCAGTCGTAGCGGGGGGGACTCCTACGAGCAGTACTTC.

The CDR3 sequence: CASNRLGGYGYTF. Written as DNA, the CDR3 is TGTGCCAGCAACCGGTTAGGGGGCTATGGCTACACCTTC. This chain links TRBV5-6 with TRBJ1-2; a possible D gene is TRBD1 (6 bases). V lost 6 bases, J lost 4 bases, and 13 bases lay in between. The CDR3 sequence is 13 residues long. Germline CDR1 is SGHDT and CDR2 is YYEEEE.

This rearrangement joins TRBV7-2 to TRBJ1-3; TRBD1 aligns across 7 bases. With 3 bases clipped from V and 2 bases from J, the junction kept 7 bases outside the gene matches. The CDR3 is made up of 16 amino acids. The germline gives CDR1 SGHTA, CDR2 FQGNSA. In DNA form, the CDR3 reads TGTGCCAGCAGCTTGAGACAGGGAATGACTGGAAACACCATATATTTT. Protein product: CASSLRQGMTGNTIYF.

The chain couples TRBV5-1 to TRBJ2-2, with D perhaps TRBD2 (6 bases). The CDR3 extends over 15 amino acids. With 6 bases removed from V and 1 base from J, the gap between germline ends came to 13 bases. Germline loops: CDR1 SGHRS, CDR2 YFSETQ. The CDR3: CASTFGGMNTGELFF. The DNA for the CDR3 is TGCGCCAGCACGTTCGGGGGAATGAACACCGGGGAGCTGTTTTTT.

V is TRBV30 and J is TRBJ1-1; D unresolved. The V gene's germline CDR1 is GTSNPN and CDR2 SVGIG (reference sequence). The CDR3 consists of 12 residues. V was trimmed by 2 bases and J by 1 base, leaving 5 bases between them. CDR3 DNA sequence: TGTGCCTGGAGTTACGGGAACACTGAAGCTTTCTTT. This sequence encodes CAWSYGNTEAFF. Filled out from reference TRBV30 and TRBJ1-1, the complete variable domain reads SQTIHQWPATLVQPVGSPLSLECTVEGTSNPNLYWYRQAAGRGLQLLFYSVGIGQISSEVPQNLSASRPQDRQFILSSKKLLLSDSGFYLCAWSYGNTEAFFGQGTRLTVV.

The chain links TRBV6-5 to TRBJ2-7, with TRBD1 identical over 7 bases. Germline loops: CDR1 MNHEY, CDR2 SVGAGI. This CDR3 is 13 amino acids long. Trimming at V came to 6 bases and at J to 6 bases, leaving 8 bases not matched to a gene. The CDR3 nucleotides read TGTGCCAGCAGCCGTCTGACAGGGTCCGAGCAGTACTTC. Protein: CASSRLTGSEQYF.

CDR3 protein: CASSADSGFYNEQFF. The CDR3 DNA is TGTGCCAGCAGCGCCGACAGTGGGTTCTACAATGAGCAGTTCTTC. The V gene is TRBV5-5, the J gene TRBJ2-1, with D possibly TRBD1 on 5 matching bases. This CDR3 is built from 15 residues. V lost 4 bases to trimming and J lost 3 bases, with 14 bases between them. The germline V gene has CDR1 SGHKS and CDR2 YYEKEE (reference sequence).

The chain has TRBV15 and TRBJ1-4; D perhaps matches TRBD1 (6 bases). This CDR3 contains 15 residues. Trimming left V 0 bases short and J 8 bases short, with 13 bases between. The germline V gene encodes CDR1 LNHNV and CDR2 YYDKDF (reference sequence). The CDR3 reads CATSREGQGREKLFF. CDR3 DNA sequence: TGTGCCACCAGCAGAGAAGGGCAGGGGCGGGAAAAACTGTTTTTT.

The genes are TRBV6-5 and TRBJ2-1, with a weak D call TRBD2 (6 bases). The V end lost 7 bases, the J end lost 8 bases, and 15 bases lay between the germline ends. The CDR3 contains 13 residues. Germline CDR1 MNHEY, CDR2 SVGAGI. The CDR3 sequence is CASTKEGMYEQFF. CDR3 DNA: TGTGCCAGCACCAAGGAGGGGATGTATGAGCAGTTCTTC.

The chain recombines TRBV27 with TRBJ1-5; D may be TRBD1 (5 bases). Trimming left V 8 bases short and J 0 bases short, with 20 bases between. The CDR3 runs to 17 residues. From germline, CDR1 is MNHEY and CDR2 SMNVEV (reference sequence). DNA for the CDR3: TGTGCCAGCGGCTCGCGCAATCAGGGAATTAGCAATCAGCCCCAGCATTTT. This translates into CASGSRNQGISNQPQHF.

The V call is TRBV29-1, the J call TRBJ1-1, with a possible D match to TRBD1 (5 bases). CDR3 size: 13 residues. CDR1 is SQVTM, CDR2 ANQGSEA, per germline. Trimming removed 6 bases from V and 6 bases from J, with 17 bases in between. CDR3 coding DNA: TGCAGCGTCGCCGGTGGAGGAGGGGCTGAAGCTTTCTTT. It codes for CSVAGGGGAEAFF. Full variable domain (outside the CDR3, taken from reference TRBV29-1 and TRBJ1-1): SAVISQKPSRDICQRGTSLTIQCQVDSQVTMMFWYRQQPGQSLTLIATANQGSEATYESGFVIDKFPISRPNLTFSTLTVSNMSPEDSSIYLCSVAGGGGAEAFFGQGTRLTVV.

The genes are TRBV5-5 and TRBJ2-5, with D unclear. The germline V gene encodes CDR1 SGHKS and CDR2 YYEKEE (reference sequence). The CDR3 length is 13 residues. V was shortened by 2 bases and J by 1 base, with 6 bases between the two germline ends. CDR3 DNA: TGTGCCAGCAGCTTTGGCAGCCAAGAGACCCAGTACTTC. This encodes CASSFGSQETQYF. Full variable domain (outside the CDR3, taken from reference TRBV5-5 and TRBJ2-5): DAGVTQSPTHLIKTRGQQVTLRCSPISGHKSVSWYQQVLGQGPQFIFQYYEKEERGRGNFPDRFSARQFPNYSSELNVNALLLGDSALYLCASSFGSQETQYFGPGTRLLVL.

V gene TRBV5-6 combines with J gene TRBJ2-5, with 12 bases identical to TRBD2. The length of the CDR3 is 16 residues. Germline lookup yields CDR1 SGHDT and CDR2 YYEEEE. V gave up 0 bases and J gave up 7 bases; unmatched junction bases: 7. The CDR3, as DNA: TGTGCCAGCAGCTTGGCTCTAGCGGGGGGGCGGGGGACCCAGTACTTC. It is translated as CASSLALAGGRGTQYF.

This clone was observed once. This chain uses TRBV5-1 with TRBJ2-5; D might be TRBD2 (6 bases). Looked up from germline, CDR1 is SGHRS and CDR2 is YFSETQ. V shed 4 bases and J shed 2 bases, with 15 bases lying between them. The CDR3 spans 15 residues. The CDR3 loop reads CASSLYGREQETQYF. The CDR3 nucleotides read TGCGCCAGCAGCCTGTACGGGAGAGAGCAAGAGACCCAGTACTTC.

The V and J genes are TRBV7-2 and TRBJ1-3, with no clear D. Between the trimmed V and J ends, which lost 4 bases and 9 bases, there was a span of 13 bases. The CDR3 extends over 13 amino acids. Germline values: CDR1 SGHTA, CDR2 FQGNSA. The CDR3 reads CASSSTNRRTIYF. CDR3 bases: TGTGCCAGCAGCTCTACAAACAGACGCACCATATATTTT.